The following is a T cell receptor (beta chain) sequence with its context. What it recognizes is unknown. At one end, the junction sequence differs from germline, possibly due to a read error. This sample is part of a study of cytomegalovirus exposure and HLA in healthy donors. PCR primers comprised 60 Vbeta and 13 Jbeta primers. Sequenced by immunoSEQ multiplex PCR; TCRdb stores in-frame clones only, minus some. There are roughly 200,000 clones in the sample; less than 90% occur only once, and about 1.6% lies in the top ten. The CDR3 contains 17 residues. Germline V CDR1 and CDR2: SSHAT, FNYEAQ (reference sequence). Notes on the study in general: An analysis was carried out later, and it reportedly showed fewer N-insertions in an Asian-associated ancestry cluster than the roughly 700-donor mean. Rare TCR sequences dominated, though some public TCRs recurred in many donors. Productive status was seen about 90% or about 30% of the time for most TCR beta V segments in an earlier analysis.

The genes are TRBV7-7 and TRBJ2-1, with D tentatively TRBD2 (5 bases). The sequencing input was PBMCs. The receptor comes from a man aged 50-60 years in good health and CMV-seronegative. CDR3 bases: TGTGCTAGCAGCCCCCCCTGGCGGGTAGAATCCTACAATGAGCAGTTCTTC. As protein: CASSPPWRVESYNEQFF.